This passage covers 4 T cell receptor beta chains from one sample sequenced in a study of T cells after yellow fever vaccination. TCRdb re-called the 5' RACE reads through MiXCR, storing one row per CDR3 protein. Of about 580,000 distinct CDR3 sequences in the sample, 17% are singletons; the top ten hold roughly a sixth. The input for sequencing was PBMCs, taken 5 days after the first yellow fever vaccination. Receptors were obtained from a man between 18 and 29 years old who received the YFV17D yellow fever vaccine.

The chain couples TRBV5-1 to TRBJ2-5; 12 bases line up with TRBD2. CDR1 is SGHRS and CDR2 is YFSETQ in the germline V gene. CDR3 length: 17 amino acids. V lost 0 bases and J lost 3; bases outside the gene matches: 6. The CDR3 region is CASSLVLASGGEETQYF. CDR3 DNA sequence: TGCGCCAGCAGCTTGGTATTGGCTAGCGGGGGGGAAGAGACCCAGTACTTC.

The CDR3: CASSLPVAEGGVYNEQFF. Written as DNA, the CDR3 is TGCGCCAGCAGCTTGCCCGTAGCGGAGGGGGGAGTCTACAATGAGCAGTTCTTC. The genes are TRBV5-1 and TRBJ2-1, with D perhaps given as TRBD1 or TRBD2 (6 bases each). V dropped 1 base and J dropped 3 bases, with 20 bases sitting between them. This CDR3 is built from 18 residues. Per the germline V gene, CDR1 is SGHRS and CDR2 is YFSETQ.

The rearrangement uses TRBV6-1 and TRBJ1-2, with TRBD1 matching over 9 bases. The CDR3 length is 15 residues. Looked up from germline, CDR1 is MNHNS and CDR2 is SASEGT. Trimming cost V 5 bases and J 5 bases; bases outside gene matches: 9. Written as DNA, the CDR3 is TGTGCCAGCAGTAGCCGGGACAGGGATATGTATGGCTACACCTTC. Translated: CASSSRDRDMYGYTF.

There are a few counts of this clonotype. The chain recombines TRBV7-2 with TRBJ2-7; tentative D call: TRBD2 (6 bases). V lost 2 bases, J lost 3 bases, and 14 bases lay in between. Per the germline V gene, CDR1 is SGHTA and CDR2 is FQGNSA. This CDR3 region has 15 residues. CDR3 residues: CASSLREDGSYEQYF. CDR3 nucleotides: TGTGCCAGCAGCTTACGAGAGGACGGGAGCTACGAGCAGTACTTC.